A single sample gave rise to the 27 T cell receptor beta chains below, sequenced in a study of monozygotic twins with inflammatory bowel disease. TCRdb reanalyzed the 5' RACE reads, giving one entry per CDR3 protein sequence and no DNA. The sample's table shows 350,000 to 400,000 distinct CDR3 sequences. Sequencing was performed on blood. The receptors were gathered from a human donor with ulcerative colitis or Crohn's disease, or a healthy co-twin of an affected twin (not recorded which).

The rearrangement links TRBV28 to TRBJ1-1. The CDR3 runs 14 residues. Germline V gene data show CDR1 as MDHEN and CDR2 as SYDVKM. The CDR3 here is CASSFAGSRFEAFF.

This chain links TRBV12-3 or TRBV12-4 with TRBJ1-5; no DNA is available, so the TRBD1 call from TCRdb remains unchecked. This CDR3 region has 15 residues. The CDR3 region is CASSSDRMANQPQHF.

CDR3 protein: CAWSIPGQVTEAFF. The chain employs TRBV30 and TRBJ1-1; absent DNA, TCRdb's TRBD1 call cannot be checked. CDR3 length: 14 residues. Per germline, CDR1 GTSNPN and CDR2 SVGIG (reference sequence).

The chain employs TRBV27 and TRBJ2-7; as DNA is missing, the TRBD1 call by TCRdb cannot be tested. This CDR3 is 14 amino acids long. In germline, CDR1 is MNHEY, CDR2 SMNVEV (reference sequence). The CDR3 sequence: CATAYRDGSYEQYF.

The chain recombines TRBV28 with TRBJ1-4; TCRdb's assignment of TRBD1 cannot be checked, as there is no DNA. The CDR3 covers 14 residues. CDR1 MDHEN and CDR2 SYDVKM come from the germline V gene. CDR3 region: CASSLRQGRGKLFF.

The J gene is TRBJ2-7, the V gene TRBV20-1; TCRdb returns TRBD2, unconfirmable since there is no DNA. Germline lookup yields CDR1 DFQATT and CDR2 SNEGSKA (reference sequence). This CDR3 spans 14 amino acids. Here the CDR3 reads CSARYGFSKYEQYF.

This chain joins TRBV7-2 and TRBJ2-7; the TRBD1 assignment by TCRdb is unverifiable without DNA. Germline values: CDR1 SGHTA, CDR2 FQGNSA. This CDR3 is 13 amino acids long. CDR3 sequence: CASRSRASYEQYF.

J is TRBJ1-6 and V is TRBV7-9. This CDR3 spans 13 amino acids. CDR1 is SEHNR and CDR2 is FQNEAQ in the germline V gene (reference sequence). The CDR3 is CASSQEGSSPLYF.

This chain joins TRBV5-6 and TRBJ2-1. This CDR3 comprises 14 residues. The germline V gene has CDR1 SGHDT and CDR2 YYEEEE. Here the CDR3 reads CASSLVQLYNEQFF. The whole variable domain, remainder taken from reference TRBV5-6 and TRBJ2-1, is DAGVTQSPTHLIKTRGQQVTLRCSPKSGHDTVSWYQQALGQGPQFIFQYYEEEERQRGNFPDRFSGHQFPNYSSELNVNALLLGDSALYLCASSLVQLYNEQFFGPGTRLTVL.

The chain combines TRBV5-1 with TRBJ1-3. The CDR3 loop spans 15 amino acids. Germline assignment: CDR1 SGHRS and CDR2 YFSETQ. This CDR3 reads CASSSGPLSGNTIYF.

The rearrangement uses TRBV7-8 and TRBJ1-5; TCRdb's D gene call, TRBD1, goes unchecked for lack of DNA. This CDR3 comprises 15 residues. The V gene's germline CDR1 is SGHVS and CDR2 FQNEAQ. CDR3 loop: CASTHDRYSNQPQHF.

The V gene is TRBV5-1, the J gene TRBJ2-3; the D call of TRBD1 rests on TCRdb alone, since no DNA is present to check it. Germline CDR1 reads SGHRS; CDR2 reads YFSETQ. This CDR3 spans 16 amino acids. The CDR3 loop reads CASSLRERTSTDTQYF.

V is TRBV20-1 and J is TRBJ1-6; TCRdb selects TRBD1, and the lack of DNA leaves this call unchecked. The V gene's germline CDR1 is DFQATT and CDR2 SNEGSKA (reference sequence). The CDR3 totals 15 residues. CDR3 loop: CSASWTGGYNSPLHF.

This CDR3 is CASSPQGYGYTF. The chain joins TRBV7-2 to TRBJ1-2; TCRdb reports TRBD1, a call that lacks DNA to check it against. CDR1 SGHTA and CDR2 FQGNSA come from the germline V gene. The CDR3 length is 12 residues.

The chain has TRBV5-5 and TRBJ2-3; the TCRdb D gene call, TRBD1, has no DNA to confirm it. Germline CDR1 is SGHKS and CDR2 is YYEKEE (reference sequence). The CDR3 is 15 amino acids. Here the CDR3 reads CASRPGTGGKDTQYF.

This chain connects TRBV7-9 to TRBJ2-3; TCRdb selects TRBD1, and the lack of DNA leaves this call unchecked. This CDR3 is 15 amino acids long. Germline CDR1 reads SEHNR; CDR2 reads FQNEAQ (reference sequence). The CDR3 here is CASSSIGALTDTQYF.

The CDR3 loop reads CASSRQILGEQYF. The chain links TRBV4-3 to TRBJ2-7. Per germline, CDR1 LGHNA and CDR2 YSLEER. This CDR3 has 13 residues.

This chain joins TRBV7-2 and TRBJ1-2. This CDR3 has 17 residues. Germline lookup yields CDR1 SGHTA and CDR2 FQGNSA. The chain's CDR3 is CASSLYAEGLKANGYTF.

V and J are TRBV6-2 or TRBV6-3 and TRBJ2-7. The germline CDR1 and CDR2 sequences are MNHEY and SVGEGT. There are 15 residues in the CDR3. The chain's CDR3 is CASSKLTDVPYEQYF.

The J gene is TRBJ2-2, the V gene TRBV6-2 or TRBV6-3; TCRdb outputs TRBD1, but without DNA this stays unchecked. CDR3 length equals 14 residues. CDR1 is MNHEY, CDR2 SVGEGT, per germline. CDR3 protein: CASRTTGNTGELFF.

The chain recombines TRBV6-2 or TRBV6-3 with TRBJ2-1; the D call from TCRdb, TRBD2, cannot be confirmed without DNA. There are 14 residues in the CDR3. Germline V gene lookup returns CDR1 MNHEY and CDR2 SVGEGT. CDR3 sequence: CASRRLAGGNEQFF.

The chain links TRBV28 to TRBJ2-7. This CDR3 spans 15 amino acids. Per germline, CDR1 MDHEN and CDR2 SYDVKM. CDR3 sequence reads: CASIRDMAGPYEQYF.

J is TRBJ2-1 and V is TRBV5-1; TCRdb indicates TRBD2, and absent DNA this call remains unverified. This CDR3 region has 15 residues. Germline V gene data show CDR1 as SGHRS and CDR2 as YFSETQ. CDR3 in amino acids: CASSLYSGGYNEQFF.

CDR3 residues: CASSLFGFMNTEAFF. V usage is TRBV12-3 or TRBV12-4 and J usage is TRBJ1-1. The length of the CDR3 is 15 residues.

The CDR3 reads CASSKQGGFSNQPQHF. This chain joins TRBV6-1 and TRBJ1-5. The CDR3 is 16 amino acids. The V gene's germline CDR1 is MNHNS and CDR2 SASEGT.

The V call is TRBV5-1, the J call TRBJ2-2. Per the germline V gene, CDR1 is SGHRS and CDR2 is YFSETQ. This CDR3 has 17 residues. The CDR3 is CASSPFRPAAVAGELFF.

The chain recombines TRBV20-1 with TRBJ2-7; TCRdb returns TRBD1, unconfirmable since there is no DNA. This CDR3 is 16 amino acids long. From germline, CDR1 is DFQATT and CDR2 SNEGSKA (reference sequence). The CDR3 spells CSARDPLAGANTGQYF.